A selection of T cell receptor beta chains follows, all from one sample in a study of CD8 T cells in Susac syndrome. TCRdb recomputed calls from the immunoSEQ multiplex PCR reads with MiXCR, one row per CDR3 protein. Of approximately 230,000 distinct CDR3 sequences listed, 93% were seen once; the top ten hold about 0.071%. What was sequenced was CD4+ T cells from PBMCs. The receptors originated from a human donor with multiple sclerosis. The CDR3 runs from the conserved cysteine through the conserved F or W. The order of the fields is CDR3 protein, V gene, J gene, CDR3 length.

CDR3 protein: CASSPSPWDRGDNEQFF; V gene: TRBV3-1; J gene: TRBJ2-1; CDR3 length: 17
CDR3 protein: CAWSVWGGAGNEQFF; V gene: TRBV30; J gene: TRBJ2-1; CDR3 length: 15
CDR3 protein: CSARVSALSYEQYF; V gene: TRBV20-1; J gene: TRBJ2-7; CDR3 length: 14
CDR3 protein: CASSLAGVRAYGYTF; V gene: TRBV7-9; J gene: TRBJ1-2; CDR3 length: 15
CDR3 protein: CSASGEGLTDTQYF; V gene: TRBV29-1; J gene: TRBJ2-3; CDR3 length: 14
CDR3 protein: CSAPNRVRIGGYTF; V gene: TRBV20-1; J gene: TRBJ1-2; CDR3 length: 14
CDR3 protein: CATSRTRQTYYGYTF; V gene: TRBV15; J gene: TRBJ1-2; CDR3 length: 15
CDR3 protein: CASSSGLGSTGELFF; V gene: TRBV7-2; J gene: TRBJ2-2; CDR3 length: 15
CDR3 protein: CSATDRGTTDTQYF; V gene: TRBV20-1; J gene: TRBJ2-3; CDR3 length: 14
CDR3 protein: CASSRSPGDEKLFF; V gene: TRBV7-9; J gene: TRBJ1-4; CDR3 length: 14
CDR3 protein: CASSLLRWGSTAGANVLTF; V gene: TRBV13; J gene: TRBJ2-6; CDR3 length: 19
CDR3 protein: CASSPIPTPGANVLTF; V gene: TRBV5-1; J gene: TRBJ2-6; CDR3 length: 16
CDR3 protein: CASSPTGGEQYF; V gene: TRBV27; J gene: TRBJ2-7; CDR3 length: 12
CDR3 protein: CASSFRGPNTEAFF; V gene: TRBV27; J gene: TRBJ1-1; CDR3 length: 14
CDR3 protein: CSVAGSGYNEQFF; V gene: TRBV29-1; J gene: TRBJ2-1; CDR3 length: 13
CDR3 protein: CASSQPSGGTPYNEQFF; V gene: TRBV3-1; J gene: TRBJ2-1; CDR3 length: 17
CDR3 protein: CASSSLGVRDTQYF; V gene: TRBV9; J gene: TRBJ2-3; CDR3 length: 14
CDR3 protein: CASSSYRDADTQYF; V gene: TRBV5-5; J gene: TRBJ2-3; CDR3 length: 14
CDR3 protein: CASSQIQSPGGAPRAFF; V gene: TRBV4-1; J gene: TRBJ1-1; CDR3 length: 17
CDR3 protein: CASSVSAGGETQYF; V gene: TRBV9; J gene: TRBJ2-5; CDR3 length: 14
CDR3 protein: CASSQDPLAGYNEQFF; V gene: TRBV3-1; J gene: TRBJ2-1; CDR3 length: 16
CDR3 protein: CASSLFGTGDEKLFF; V gene: TRBV11-2; J gene: TRBJ1-4; CDR3 length: 15
CDR3 protein: CASRKGLNQPQHF; V gene: TRBV19; J gene: TRBJ1-5; CDR3 length: 13
CDR3 protein: CASTRRGETQYF; V gene: TRBV6-5; J gene: TRBJ2-5; CDR3 length: 12
CDR3 protein: CASSWDRNTEAFF; V gene: TRBV12-3/TRBV12-4; J gene: TRBJ1-1; CDR3 length: 13
CDR3 protein: CASTTSPGLEQTQYF; V gene: TRBV5-1; J gene: TRBJ2-5; CDR3 length: 15
CDR3 protein: CASSLGGASSGNTIYF; V gene: TRBV9; J gene: TRBJ1-3; CDR3 length: 16